This TCR beta chain was recovered during a study of CD8+ T cells in alopecia areata. CDR1 is SEHNR and CDR2 is FQNEAQ in the germline V gene (reference sequence). The trim removed 3 bases at V and 14 bases at J, leaving 6 bases unmatched. CDR3 length: 12 amino acids. Investigators isolated RNA and reverse transcribed it into cDNA to act as the sequencing template. Clones were read by immunoSEQ multiplex PCR, and TCRdb kept only the in-frame ones, dropping some. The table lists roughly 140,000 clones, approximately 65% of them singletons. Sorting of PBMCs yielded the CD4+ and CD8+ T cells. This receptor was identified in a human donor in good health. This rearrangement joins TRBV7-9 to TRBJ2-1; 8 nucleotides match TRBD1. Sequencing was carried out using CD8+ T cells sorted from blood. The CDR3 region is CASSFGRDRKFF. The CDR3 coding sequence is TGTGCCAGCAGCTTTGGGCGGGACAGGAAGTTCTTC.